These 24 T cell receptor beta chains were sequenced from one sample in a study of CD8+CD57+ T cells in acquired aplastic anemia. Genomic DNA templated the TCR beta VDJ and CDR3 profiling. MiXCR was run by TCRdb on the reads, yielding one entry per CDR3 protein. Seen here are roughly 180,000 distinct CDR3 sequences, 64% observed once, and the top ten hold around 42%. The sequenced sample was sorted CD4+, CD8+, or CD8+CD57+ T cells (not recorded which) from PBMCs. The receptors here all came from a human donor with severe aplastic anemia or a healthy control (not recorded which).

This chain links TRBV19 with TRBJ2-7; the D gene is possibly TRBD2 (6 bases). Trimming cost V 6 bases and J 1 base, with 10 bases left between them. The CDR3 covers 13 residues. The germline V gene has CDR1 LNHDA and CDR2 SQIVND (reference sequence). The CDR3 loop reads CASSPLASYEQYF. CDR3 in DNA: TGTGCCAGTAGCCCACTAGCATCCTACGAGCAGTACTTC.

The chain has TRBV9 and TRBJ2-7, with TRBD2 matching over 7 bases. The V gene end was trimmed by 0 bases and the J gene end by 5 bases; junction bases not matched to a gene: 8. Germline values: CDR1 SGDLS, CDR2 YYNGEE. CDR3 length: 15 residues. CDR3: CASSVGGTMSHEQYF. The DNA of the CDR3 is TGTGCCAGCAGCGTAGGGGGGACTATGTCCCACGAGCAGTACTTC.

This clonotype was detected many times. This chain links TRBV9 with TRBJ2-2, with 11 nucleotides matching TRBD2. The junction had 13 bases not matched to a gene; V was cut back by 1 base and J by 5 bases. The CDR3 totals 19 residues. Per germline, CDR1 SGDLS and CDR2 YYNGEE. CDR3 region: CASSVPTSGGGDWTGELFF. For the CDR3, the DNA is TGTGCCAGCAGCGTACCTACTAGCGGGGGTGGCGATTGGACCGGGGAGCTGTTTTTT.

The rearrangement links TRBV5-1 to TRBJ2-7, with D possibly matching TRBD1 (6 bases). V lost 0 bases and J lost 5, with 12 bases in between. This CDR3 region has 14 residues. Germline lookup yields CDR1 SGHRS and CDR2 YFSETQ. The CDR3 sequence: CASSLEQGGDEQYF. In DNA, the CDR3 is TGCGCCAGCAGCTTGGAACAGGGTGGCGACGAGCAGTACTTC. Based on the CDR3 plus reference TRBV5-1 and TRBJ2-7, the full variable domain is KAGVTQTPRYLIKTRGQQVTLSCSPISGHRSVSWYQQTPGQGLQFLFEYFSETQRNKGNFPGRFSGRQFSNSRSEMNVSTLELGDSALYLCASSLEQGGDEQYFGPGTRLTVT.

V and J are TRBV7-9 and TRBJ1-5; 11 bases fit TRBD1. Germline V gene sequence: CDR1 SEHNR, CDR2 FQNEAQ (reference sequence). The CDR3 consists of 17 residues. The V segment lost 5 bases and the J segment 2 bases; nucleotides outside the gene matches: 8. The chain's CDR3 is CASSTRTGGHGNQPQHF. CDR3 in DNA: TGTGCCAGCAGCACACGGACAGGGGGCCATGGCAATCAGCCCCAGCATTTT.

This chain uses TRBV5-1 with TRBJ1-6; perhaps TRBD1 as D (5 bases). CDR3 size: 17 residues. V was shortened by 0 bases and J by 11 bases, with 21 bases between the two germline ends. Germline V gene lookup returns CDR1 SGHRS and CDR2 YFSETQ. CDR3 bases: TGCGCCAGCAGCTTGGCCGAGGGAGGGGCCAGCAGGGCACCCCTCCACTTT. Protein product: CASSLAEGGASRAPLHF.

This rearrangement joins TRBV11-2 to TRBJ2-2, with D tentatively TRBD2 (5 bases). The CDR3 extends over 13 amino acids. The V end lost 6 bases, the J end lost 3 bases, and 8 bases lay between the germline ends. Germline values: CDR1 SGHAT, CDR2 FQNNGV. The CDR3 DNA follows: TGTGCCAGCAGTCCAGCGGACACCGGGGAGCTGTTTTTT. Its translation: CASSPADTGELFF.

This clonotype was counted between two and nine times. The rearrangement joins TRBV2 to TRBJ1-1, with D unclear. Trimming shortened V by 6 bases and J by 6 bases, and 11 bases separated the two germline ends. This CDR3 has 12 amino acids. Germline CDR1 SNHLY, CDR2 FYNNEI. CDR3 in amino acids: CASSSVVAEAFF. CDR3 nucleotide sequence: TGTGCCAGCAGCAGTGTTGTCGCTGAAGCTTTCTTT.

Concerning this clonotype itself: With a much larger clone just one base away, this may be a read error. The chain uses TRBV27 and TRBJ1-5; D perhaps matches TRBD1 (5 bases). V was pared by 2 bases and J by 5 bases, with 10 bases between. The CDR3 extends over 14 amino acids. Germline V gene data show CDR1 as MNHEY and CDR2 as SMNVEV (reference sequence). CDR3 sequence (DNA): TGTGCCAGCAGTTTAGCAGGGTTCGATCAGCCCCAGCATTTT. Its protein is CASSLAGFDQPQHF.

The table lists this clonotype with many counts. V usage is TRBV7-9 and J usage is TRBJ2-7; D is perhaps TRBD1 (5 bases). The CDR3 extends over 12 amino acids. V was pared by 1 base and J by 5 bases, with 6 bases between. Germline assignment: CDR1 SEHNR and CDR2 FQNEAQ (reference sequence). The CDR3, as DNA: TGTGCCAGCAGCTTAGGCAGGGACGAGCAGTACTTC. Translation: CASSLGRDEQYF.

Only one count was recorded for this clonotype. The chain combines TRBV29-1 with TRBJ1-2, with 10 bases aligning to TRBD1. The V gene end was trimmed by 4 bases and the J gene end by 6 bases; junction bases not matched to a gene: 5. The V gene's germline CDR1 is SQVTM and CDR2 ANQGSEA. The length of the CDR3 is 13 residues. The CDR3 bases are TGCAGCGTTGGCTGGGACAGGGGTGATGGCTACACCTTC. Its protein product is CSVGWDRGDGYTF.

This chain uses TRBV2 with TRBJ1-1; unclear D gene. The length of the CDR3 is 13 residues. In germline, CDR1 is SNHLY, CDR2 FYNNEI. V gave up 4 bases and J gave up 8 bases, with 14 bases separating them. DNA for the CDR3: TGTGCCAGCAGTGCGGATAGGGTGAGAGAAGCTTTCTTT. Its translation is CASSADRVREAFF.

The chain is built from TRBV10-1 and TRBJ2-7; D remains ambiguous. Germline CDR1 WNHNN, CDR2 SYGVQD (reference sequence). CDR3 length equals 13 residues. V lost 5 bases to trimming and J lost 3 bases, with 11 bases between them. The CDR3 nucleotides are TGCGCCAGCAGTTTCCCAGGAGACTACGAGCAGTACTTC. Amino acid sequence: CASSFPGDYEQYF.

The chain combines TRBV3-1 with TRBJ2-7, with D perhaps matching TRBD2 (6 bases). Trimming pared 1 base from V and 6 bases from J, leaving 19 bases between. Germline V gene data show CDR1 as LGHDT and CDR2 as YNNKEL (reference sequence). The CDR3 spans 16 residues. Written as DNA, the CDR3 is TGTGCCAGCAGCCAAGGTTATAGCGGATTCCTCGCCGAGCAGTACTTC. Residues: CASSQGYSGFLAEQYF.

In this sample, this clonotype turned up many times. V usage is TRBV15 and J usage is TRBJ1-2; TRBD1 aligns across 8 bases. V shed 5 bases, J shed 4 bases, and the junction held 12 bases outside the gene matches. This CDR3 contains 16 residues. Germline CDR1 reads LNHNV; CDR2 reads YYDKDF (reference sequence). DNA of the CDR3: TGTGCCACCAGCGCAGATCAGGGGGCGCGTGTCTATGGCTACACCTTC. It yields the protein CATSADQGARVYGYTF. Using reference TRBV15 and TRBJ1-2 for the parts outside the CDR3, the full variable domain is DAMVIQNPRYQVTQFGKPVTLSCSQTLNHNVMYWYQQKSSQAPKLLFHYYDKDFNNEADTPDNFQSRRPNTSFCFLDIRSPGLGDTAMYLCATSADQGARVYGYTFGSGTRLTVV.

The chain joins TRBV7-9 to TRBJ2-3; 11 nucleotides agree with TRBD2. The CDR3 length is 17 residues. With 5 bases clipped from V and 2 bases from J, the junction kept 9 bases outside the gene matches. CDR1 is SEHNR and CDR2 is FQNEAQ in the germline V gene (reference sequence). The CDR3 nucleotides are TGTGCCAGCAGCCAAGAGGTAGCGGGGGGGTCCACAGATACGCAGTATTTT. It translates to CASSQEVAGGSTDTQYF.

The chain employs TRBV24-1 and TRBJ2-5; 10 nucleotides agree with TRBD1. The J call is doubtful: the DNA matches TRBJ2-1 better. This CDR3 has 17 residues. Germline V gene data show CDR1 as KGHDR and CDR2 as SFDVKD. Here the CDR3 reads CATSEVPGQGFRDEQFF. The CDR3 nucleotides are TGTGCCACCAGTGAAGTACCGGGACAGGGGTTTCGTGATGAGCAGTTCTTC.

CDR3 DNA: TGTGCCAGCAGCCGGGACCCGCAAAGCACAGATACGCAGTATTTT. This gives the protein CASSRDPQSTDTQYF. The chain carries TRBV12-3 or TRBV12-4 and TRBJ2-3; D is tentatively TRBD1 or TRBD2 (5 bases each). With 6 bases removed from V and 0 bases from J, the gap between germline ends came to 13 bases. This CDR3 is 15 amino acids long.

This clonotype was counted many times. The chain is built from TRBV5-6 and TRBJ1-2; TRBD1 matches at 11 bases. V gave up 3 bases and J gave up 4 bases; unmatched junction bases: 5. The CDR3 sequence is 15 residues long. CDR1 is SGHDT, CDR2 YYEEEE, per germline. CDR3 coding DNA: TGTGCCAGCAGCTACCCCGGGACAGGGGGCTATGGCTACACCTTC. Translating it yields CASSYPGTGGYGYTF.

The table lists this clonotype with a count of one. In nucleotides, the CDR3 is TGTGCCAGCAGCTTACAGGGGTCTAGCTATGGCTACACCTTC. It translates to CASSLQGSSYGYTF. This chain connects TRBV4-2 to TRBJ1-2, with 7 nucleotides matching TRBD1. Trimming at V came to 5 bases and at J to 4 bases, leaving 7 bases not matched to a gene. The germline V gene has CDR1 LGHNA and CDR2 YNFKEQ. The length of the CDR3 is 14 residues.

In its sample, this clonotype was seen many times. The CDR3 sequence: CATSTRQGPDTQYF. Here the CDR3 DNA reads TGTGCCACCAGCACACGACAGGGGCCAGATACGCAGTATTTT. V and J are TRBV15 and TRBJ2-3; 8 nucleotides match TRBD1. Germline V gene sequence: CDR1 LNHNV, CDR2 YYDKDF (reference sequence). CDR3 length equals 14 residues. The V gene end was trimmed by 4 bases and the J gene end by 4 bases; junction bases not matched to a gene: 4.

This clonotype was seen just once. The chain has TRBV15 and TRBJ2-7, with D tentatively TRBD1 (6 bases). V shed 1 base and J shed 6 bases, with 10 bases lying between them. The CDR3 extends over 13 amino acids. Germline V lookup: CDR1 LNHNV, CDR2 YYDKDF (reference sequence). The CDR3 reads CATSRVGQGEQYF. CDR3 in DNA: TGTGCCACCAGCAGAGTGGGACAAGGCGAGCAGTACTTC.

This clonotype has more than one count but fewer than ten. The rearrangement uses TRBV9 and TRBJ2-5; 9 nucleotides match TRBD1. This CDR3 has 12 residues. After removal of 6 bases from V and 4 bases from J, the junction contained 1 base not matched to a gene. Germline V lookup: CDR1 SGDLS, CDR2 YYNGEE. CDR3 nucleotides: TGTGCCAGCAAGGGACAGGGAGAGACCCAGTACTTC. It encodes CASKGQGETQYF.

The V gene is TRBV19, the J gene TRBJ1-5; D gene uncertain. The CDR3 runs to 16 residues. Germline V gives CDR1 LNHDA, CDR2 SQIVND (reference sequence). The V gene lost 3 bases and the J gene lost 1 base, with 13 bases spanning the gap. DNA for the CDR3: TGTGCCAGTAGTATGACGGGGTCAGGAAGCAATCAGCCCCAGCATTTT. As protein: CASSMTGSGSNQPQHF.